Listed here is a single T cell receptor (beta chain). The target of this receptor is not known. Base qualities are not at hand, and no much larger clone is one base apart. The V end loses 3 bases and the J end loses 0 bases, and a stretch of 14 bases separates them. Counted from cysteine to phenylalanine, this CDR3 has 16 amino acids. Only the CDR3 part of the read is kept: 48 bases, read in frame from the first base. Via the germline V gene, CDR1 is SGDLS and CDR2 YYNGEE. The data stem from a study of beta chain features in type 1 diabetes (dated by TCRdb to 2016 to 2019). Describing the broader study: No differences in mean age, gender distribution, total cell number or subset yield were found between patients and healthy donors. Naive and central memory subsets were obtained from all 30 or so donors, but regulatory and stem cell-like memory subsets were isolated from only 8 patients and about 8 healthy donors. A total of 107,917,701 sorted cells were examined across all samples, and the number of cells per subset was strongly correlated with RNA yield. The study compared TCRB repertoires of sorted circulating CD4+ T cell subsets between recently diagnosed type 1 diabetes patients and matched healthy donors. On the study overall, not on this receptor specifically: Naive, central memory and regulatory TCRB repertoires appeared to be more alike among patients than among healthy donors. Because cDNA was sequenced instead of genomic DNA, highly expressing activated cells could be over-represented, though the groups showed no difference in activation or CD3 levels. A moderate but significant shortening of TCRB CDR3 length was observed in type 1 diabetes patients in all four CD4+ subsets. Because small numbers of individuals were included in the HLA sub-analyses, any influence of HLA type on TCRB rearrangement was left unresolved. Patients with type 1 diabetes made fewer insertions and deleted more nucleotides at VDJ recombination sites, implying thymic rearrangement abnormalities. Shorter templates might be favored by PCR, yet because patient and control samples were amplified and corrected together, any such skew would affect both groups equally.

From each donor, a single peripheral blood sample of about 120 mL on average was drawn into heparinised tubes. A BD FACSAria II was used to sort naive, central memory, regulatory and stem cell-like memory CD4+ T cells with a panel that included CD45RO, CCR7, CD25, CD127, CD95 and CD27. All sorted populations exceeded 95% purity. PBMCs were isolated immediately by Lymphoprep density gradient centrifugation and stained directly without culture. Samples were stained and sorted in pairs, with one healthy donor and one patient per experiment, so that batch effects were minimized. The entire amount of isolated RNA was reverse transcribed using the High Capacity cDNA Reverse Transcription Kit, so the sequenced TCRB transcripts were expressed ones. Naive, central memory and regulatory T cell samples underwent deep immunoSEQ sequencing, averaging about 3.57 million total reads per sample. Sorted cells were lysed in RLT buffer, and RNA was extracted using DNase-treated RNeasy Micro or Mini kits according to cell number. To prevent cross-contamination, every cell subset was processed on its own, while patient and healthy donor samples were processed together. Using the immunoSEQ multiplex PCR, TCRB sequences were amplified from cDNA into 87-bp fragments spanning the CDR3 region. Amplicons were sequenced on the Illumina HiSeq platform. From the authors' description of their analysis: Synthetic template baselines were used to correct PCR bias computationally, reads within Hamming distance 2 were collapsed together, and singletons that could not be merged were discarded. Reads were aligned against IMGT so that V, D and J genes, CDR3 length and insertions or deletions at six rearrangement sites could be assigned. Clonotype counts were normalized to sorted cell number within each subset before computing true diversity and Gini coefficients with the tcR R package. The overlap coefficient, calculated on TCRB nucleotide sequences, was used to measure repertoire sharing. Out-of-frame TCRB sequences from naive cells were analyzed as a proxy for the pre-selection repertoire. This immuneACCESS table, as held by TCRdb, lists in-frame sequences with V and J called but not all clones. Of the missing ones, under half trace to an unresolved V gene in checked studies; the others have no known cause. V, J and clone size derive from that table, while D and trimming were established from the DNA sequence. Recorded for this sample are 240,000 or so clones; over 20% of them occurred a single time. The ten largest make up 0.025% to 0.035% of the sample.

Sequencing was performed on naive CD4+ T cells from blood. The cell subset or site label, read with the paper, signifies: true naive CD4+ T cells. The sequence joins TRBV9 to TRBJ2-3; the D segment could be TRBD2, given 5 matching bases. The TCR originated in a woman aged 40 to 50 with type 1 diabetes. The CDR3 sequence is CASSAGVRSSTDTQYF. The DNA reads TGTGCCAGCAGCGCCGGGGTGCGTTCTAGCACAGATACGCAGTATTTT.